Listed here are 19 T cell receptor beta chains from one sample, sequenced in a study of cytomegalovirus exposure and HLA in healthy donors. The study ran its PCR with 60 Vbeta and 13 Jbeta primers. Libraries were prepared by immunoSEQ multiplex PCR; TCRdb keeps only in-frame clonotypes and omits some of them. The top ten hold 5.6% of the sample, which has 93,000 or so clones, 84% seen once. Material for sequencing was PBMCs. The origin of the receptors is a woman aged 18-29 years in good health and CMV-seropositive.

The CDR3 loop is CASRRTSGRFNEQFF. DNA of the CDR3: TGTGCCAGCAGGAGGACTAGCGGGAGGTTCAATGAGCAGTTCTTC. The rearrangement links TRBV27 to TRBJ2-1; TRBD2 matches 14 bases. The CDR3 extends over 15 amino acids. V trimming: 6 bases; J trimming: 6 bases; junction bases outside the gene matches: 4. Germline V lookup: CDR1 MNHEY, CDR2 SMNVEV (reference sequence).

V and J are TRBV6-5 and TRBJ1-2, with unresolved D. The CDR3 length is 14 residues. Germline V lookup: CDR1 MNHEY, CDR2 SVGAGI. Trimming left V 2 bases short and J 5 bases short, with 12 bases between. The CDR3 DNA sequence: TGTGCCAGCAGTTACGGAGTCAATCGGTATGGCTACACCTTC. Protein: CASSYGVNRYGYTF.

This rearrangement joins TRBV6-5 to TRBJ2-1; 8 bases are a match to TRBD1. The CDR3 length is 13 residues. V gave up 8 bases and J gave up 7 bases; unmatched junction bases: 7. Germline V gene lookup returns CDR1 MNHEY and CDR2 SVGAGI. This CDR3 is CASGRTGRNEQFF. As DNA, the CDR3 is TGTGCCAGCGGTCGGACAGGGAGGAATGAGCAGTTCTTC.

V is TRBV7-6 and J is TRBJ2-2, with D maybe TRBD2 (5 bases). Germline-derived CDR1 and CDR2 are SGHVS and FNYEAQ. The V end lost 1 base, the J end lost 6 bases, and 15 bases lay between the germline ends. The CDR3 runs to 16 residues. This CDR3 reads CASSLVVGGNAGELFF. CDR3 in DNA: TGTGCCAGCAGCTTAGTGGTTGGAGGTAACGCCGGGGAGCTGTTTTTT.

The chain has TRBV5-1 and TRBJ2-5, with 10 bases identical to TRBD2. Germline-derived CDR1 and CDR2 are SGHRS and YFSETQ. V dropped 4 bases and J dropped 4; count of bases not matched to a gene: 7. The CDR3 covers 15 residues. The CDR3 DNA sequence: TGCGCCAGCAGCCTCGGTTCTAGCGGGGGAGAGACCCAGTACTTC. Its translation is CASSLGSSGGETQYF.

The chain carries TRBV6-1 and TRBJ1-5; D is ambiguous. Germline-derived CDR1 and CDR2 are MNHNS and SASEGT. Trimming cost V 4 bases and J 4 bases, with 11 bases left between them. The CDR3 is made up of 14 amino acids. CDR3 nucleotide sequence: TGTGCCAGCAGTGTGGGCAGATATAATCAGCCCCAGCATTTT. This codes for CASSVGRYNQPQHF.

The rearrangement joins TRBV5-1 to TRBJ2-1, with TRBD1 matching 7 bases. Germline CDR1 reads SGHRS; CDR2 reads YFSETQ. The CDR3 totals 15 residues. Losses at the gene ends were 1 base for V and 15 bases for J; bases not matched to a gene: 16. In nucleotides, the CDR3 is TGCGCCAGCAGCTTGAGCCAGGGGGTCCAGAGGGGCGTGTTCTTC. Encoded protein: CASSLSQGVQRGVFF.

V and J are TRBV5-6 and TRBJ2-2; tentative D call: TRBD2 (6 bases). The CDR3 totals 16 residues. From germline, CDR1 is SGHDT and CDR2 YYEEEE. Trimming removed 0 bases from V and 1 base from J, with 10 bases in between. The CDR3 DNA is TGTGCCAGCAGCTTGGGGCTAGCGCAGAACACCGGGGAGCTGTTTTTT. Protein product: CASSLGLAQNTGELFF.

CDR3 DNA: TGTGCCAGCAGCTTTGGGGGGACAGGCCATGGCTACACCTTC. It yields the protein CASSFGGTGHGYTF. This sequence joins TRBV5-8 and TRBJ1-2; 8 bases are a match to TRBD1. J lost 6 bases, V lost 2 bases, and 6 bases had no gene match. The CDR3 spans 14 residues. Per the germline V gene, CDR1 is SGHTS and CDR2 is YDEGEE.

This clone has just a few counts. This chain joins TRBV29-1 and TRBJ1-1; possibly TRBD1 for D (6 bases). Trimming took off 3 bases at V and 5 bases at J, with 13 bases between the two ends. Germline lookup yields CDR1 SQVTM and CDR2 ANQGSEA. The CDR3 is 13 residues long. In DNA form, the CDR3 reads TGCAGCGTTGAGGGGGGGCTACGAACTGAAGCTTTCTTT. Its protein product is CSVEGGLRTEAFF.

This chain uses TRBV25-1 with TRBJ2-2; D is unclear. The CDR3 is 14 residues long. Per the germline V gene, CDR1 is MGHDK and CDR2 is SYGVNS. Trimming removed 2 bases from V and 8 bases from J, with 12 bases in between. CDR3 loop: CASSERGIGGELFF. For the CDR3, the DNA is TGTGCCAGCAGTGAAAGAGGAATCGGGGGGGAGCTGTTTTTT.

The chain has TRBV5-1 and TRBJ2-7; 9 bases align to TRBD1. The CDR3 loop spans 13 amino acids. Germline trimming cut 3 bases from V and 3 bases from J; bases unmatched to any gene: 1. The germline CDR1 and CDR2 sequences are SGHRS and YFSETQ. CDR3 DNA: TGCGCCAGCAGCTCGGGACAGGGCTACGAGCAGTACTTC. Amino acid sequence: CASSSGQGYEQYF. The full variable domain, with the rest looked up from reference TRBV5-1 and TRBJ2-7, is KAGVTQTPRYLIKTRGQQVTLSCSPISGHRSVSWYQQTPGQGLQFLFEYFSETQRNKGNFPGRFSGRQFSNSRSEMNVSTLELGDSALYLCASSSGQGYEQYFGPGTRLTVT.

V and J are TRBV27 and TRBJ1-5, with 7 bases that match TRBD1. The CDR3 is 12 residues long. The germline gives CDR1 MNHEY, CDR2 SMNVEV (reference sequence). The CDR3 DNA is TGTACCTCTCGACAGGGTAATCAGCCCCAGCATTTT. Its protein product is CTSRQGNQPQHF.

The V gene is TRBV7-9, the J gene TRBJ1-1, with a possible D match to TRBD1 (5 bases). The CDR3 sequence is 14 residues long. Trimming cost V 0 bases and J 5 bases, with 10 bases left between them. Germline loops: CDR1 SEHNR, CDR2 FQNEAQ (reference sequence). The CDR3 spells CASSLAVGGTEAFF. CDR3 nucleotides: TGTGCCAGCAGCTTAGCGGTGGGGGGTACTGAAGCTTTCTTT.

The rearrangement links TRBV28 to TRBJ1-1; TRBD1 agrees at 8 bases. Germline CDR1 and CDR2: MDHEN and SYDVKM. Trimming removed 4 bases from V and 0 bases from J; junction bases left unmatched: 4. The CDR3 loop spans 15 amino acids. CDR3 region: CASSSPDRVNTEAFF. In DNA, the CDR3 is TGTGCCAGCAGTTCCCCGGACAGGGTGAACACTGAAGCTTTCTTT.

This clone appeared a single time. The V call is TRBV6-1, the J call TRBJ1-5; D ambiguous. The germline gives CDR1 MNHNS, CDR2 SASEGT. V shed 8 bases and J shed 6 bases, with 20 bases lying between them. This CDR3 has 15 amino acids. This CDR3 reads CASRIAESGIQPQHF. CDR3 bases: TGTGCCAGCCGAATAGCAGAATCCGGCATTCAGCCCCAGCATTTT.

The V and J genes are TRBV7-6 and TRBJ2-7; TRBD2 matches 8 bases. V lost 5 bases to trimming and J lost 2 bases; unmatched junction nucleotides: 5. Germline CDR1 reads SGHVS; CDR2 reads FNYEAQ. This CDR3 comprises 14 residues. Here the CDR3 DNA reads TGTGCCAGCAGCCCCGGGGGGGCGGCCTACGAGCAGTACTTC. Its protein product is CASSPGGAAYEQYF.

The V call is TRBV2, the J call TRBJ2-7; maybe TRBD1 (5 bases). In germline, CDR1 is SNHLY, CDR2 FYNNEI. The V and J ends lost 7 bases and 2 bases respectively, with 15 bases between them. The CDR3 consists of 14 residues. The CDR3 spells CASMSWGRTYEQYF. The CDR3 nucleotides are TGTGCCAGCATGAGTTGGGGCAGGACCTACGAGCAGTACTTC.

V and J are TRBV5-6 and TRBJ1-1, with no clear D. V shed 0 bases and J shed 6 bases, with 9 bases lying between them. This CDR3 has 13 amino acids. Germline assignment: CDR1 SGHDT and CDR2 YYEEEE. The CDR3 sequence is CASSLGAWAEAFF. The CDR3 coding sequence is TGTGCCAGCAGCTTGGGGGCCTGGGCTGAAGCTTTCTTT. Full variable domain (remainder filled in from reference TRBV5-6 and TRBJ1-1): DAGVTQSPTHLIKTRGQQVTLRCSPKSGHDTVSWYQQALGQGPQFIFQYYEEEERQRGNFPDRFSGHQFPNYSSELNVNALLLGDSALYLCASSLGAWAEAFFGQGTRLTVV.